These T cell receptor beta chains were read from a single sample in a study of T-cell memory formation after mild COVID-19. TCRdb recomputed calls from the 5' RACE reads with MiXCR, one row per CDR3 protein. This table has 450,000 to 650,000 distinct CDR3 sequences, roughly 17% appearing once. Sequenced input: PBMCs or a T cell subset sorted from them (not recorded which). These receptors all stem from an adult woman who had mild COVID-19 (a few samples of this study predate the infection). Cell type and time point are not known. Each CDR3 is given without its conserved first and last residue. The D gene is left open where the match is weak.

J gene | V gene | D gene | CDR3 protein
TRBJ2-7 | TRBV6-2/TRBV6-3 | TRBD2 | ASSYGLWEGAPYEQY
TRBJ1-6 | TRBV30 | NA | AWSELQGRSPLH
TRBJ2-3 | TRBV7-3 | NA | ASSLWPGSTDTQY
TRBJ2-3 | TRBV5-1 | NA | ASSAELGPWVDTQY
TRBJ1-2 | TRBV24-1 | NA | ATSDRFANYGYT
TRBJ2-1 | TRBV14 | NA | ASSHRRGSYNEQF
TRBJ2-7 | TRBV5-1 | NA | ASSDGGGRLYEQY
TRBJ1-1 | TRBV30 | NA | AWSTGPNTEAF
TRBJ2-7 | TRBV7-2 | TRBD2 | ASSLVSAGGAEY
TRBJ2-1 | TRBV5-1 | TRBD2 | ASSLAEGLAGAYNEQF
TRBJ2-3 | TRBV2 | TRBD2 | ASSERLSGTTDTQY
TRBJ1-1 | TRBV12-3/TRBV12-4 | NA | ASSLDWSTEAF
TRBJ2-5 | TRBV4-2 | TRBD1 | ASSQLQGLGETQY
TRBJ2-5 | TRBV7-9 | NA | ASSPRHTQETQY
TRBJ2-3 | TRBV4-2 | NA | ASKTASSTDTQY
TRBJ2-1 | TRBV11-2 | TRBD2 | ASTSFSGRWQF
TRBJ2-5 | TRBV21-1 | NA | ASSKGIGTGDLETQY
TRBJ2-7 | TRBV6-5 | NA | ASSYKDEQY
TRBJ2-3 | TRBV5-1 | NA | ASSGGPGADTQY
TRBJ2-7 | TRBV20-1 | TRBD1 | SAPAGGTGSYEQY
TRBJ2-6 | TRBV6-5 | NA | ASSYLVPTSGANVLT
TRBJ2-2 | TRBV6-2/TRBV6-3 | NA | ASSYQRTGELF
TRBJ2-1 | TRBV20-1 | NA | SARVLAEGGNEQF
TRBJ2-7 | TRBV5-6 | NA | ASSPDRSLGREQY